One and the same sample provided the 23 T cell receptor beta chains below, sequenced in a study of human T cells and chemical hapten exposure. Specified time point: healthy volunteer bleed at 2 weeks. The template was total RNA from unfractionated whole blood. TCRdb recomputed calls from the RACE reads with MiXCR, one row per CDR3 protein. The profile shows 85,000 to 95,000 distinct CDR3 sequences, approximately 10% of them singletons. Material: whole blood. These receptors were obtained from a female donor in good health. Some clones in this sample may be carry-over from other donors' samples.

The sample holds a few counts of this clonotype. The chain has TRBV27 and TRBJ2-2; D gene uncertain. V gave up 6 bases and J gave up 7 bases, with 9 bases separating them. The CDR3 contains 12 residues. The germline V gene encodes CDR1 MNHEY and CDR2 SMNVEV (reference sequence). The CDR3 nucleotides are TGTGCCAGCAGACCTCGACTCGGGGAGCTGTTTTTT. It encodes CASRPRLGELFF.

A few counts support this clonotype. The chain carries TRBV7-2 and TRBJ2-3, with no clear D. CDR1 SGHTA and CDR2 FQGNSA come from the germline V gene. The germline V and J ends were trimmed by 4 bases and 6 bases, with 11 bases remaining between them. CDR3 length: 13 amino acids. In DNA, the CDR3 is TGTGCCAGCAGCTGGACGGCGCGGGATACGCAGTATTTT. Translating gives CASSWTARDTQYF.

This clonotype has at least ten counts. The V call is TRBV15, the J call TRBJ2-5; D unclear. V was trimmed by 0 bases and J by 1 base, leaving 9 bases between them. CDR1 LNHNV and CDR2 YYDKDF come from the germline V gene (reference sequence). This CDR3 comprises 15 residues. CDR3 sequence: CATSRDRRAQETQYF. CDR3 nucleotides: TGTGCCACCAGCAGAGATCGAAGGGCCCAAGAGACCCAGTACTTC.

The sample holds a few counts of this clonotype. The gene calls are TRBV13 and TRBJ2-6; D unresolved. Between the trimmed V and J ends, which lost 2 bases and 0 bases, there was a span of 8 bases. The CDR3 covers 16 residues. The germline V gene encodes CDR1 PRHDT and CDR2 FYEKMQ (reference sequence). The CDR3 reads CASSLSLISGANVLTF. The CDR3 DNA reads TGTGCCAGCAGCTTAAGCCTTATCTCTGGGGCCAACGTCCTGACTTTC.

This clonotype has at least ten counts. The CDR3 here is CASSHTDGTNTIYF. The CDR3 nucleotides read TGCGCCAGCAGCCACACAGACGGTACAAACACCATATATTTT. The chain links TRBV4-3 to TRBJ1-3, with D unclear. Germline assignment: CDR1 LGHNA and CDR2 YSLEER. The CDR3 runs to 14 residues. Trimming pared 3 bases from V and 6 bases from J, leaving 12 bases between.

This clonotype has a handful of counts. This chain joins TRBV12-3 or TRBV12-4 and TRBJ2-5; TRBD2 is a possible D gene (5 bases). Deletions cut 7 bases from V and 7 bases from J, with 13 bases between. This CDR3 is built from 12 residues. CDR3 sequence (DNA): TGTGCCAGCATGCTCGGGAAGGGGACCCAGTACTTC. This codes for CASMLGKGTQYF.

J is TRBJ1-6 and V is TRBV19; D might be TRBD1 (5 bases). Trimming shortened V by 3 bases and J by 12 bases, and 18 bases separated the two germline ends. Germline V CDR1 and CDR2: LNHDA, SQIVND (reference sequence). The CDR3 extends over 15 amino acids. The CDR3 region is CASSMESLGRGPLHF. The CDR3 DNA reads TGTGCCAGTAGTATGGAGTCTTTGGGGCGCGGACCCCTCCACTTT.

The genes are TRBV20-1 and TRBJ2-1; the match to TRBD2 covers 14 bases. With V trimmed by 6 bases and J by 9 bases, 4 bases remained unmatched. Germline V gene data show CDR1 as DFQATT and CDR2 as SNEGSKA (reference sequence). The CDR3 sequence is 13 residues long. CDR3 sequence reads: CSAGTSGRFEQFF. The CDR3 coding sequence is TGCAGTGCGGGGACTAGCGGGAGATTTGAGCAGTTCTTC.

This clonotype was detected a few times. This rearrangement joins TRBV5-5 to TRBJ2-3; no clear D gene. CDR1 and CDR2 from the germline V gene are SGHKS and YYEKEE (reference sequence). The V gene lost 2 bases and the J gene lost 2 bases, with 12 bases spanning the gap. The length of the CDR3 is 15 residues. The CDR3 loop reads CASSFTVSDTDTQYF. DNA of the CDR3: TGTGCCAGCAGCTTTACAGTTTCCGACACAGATACGCAGTATTTT.

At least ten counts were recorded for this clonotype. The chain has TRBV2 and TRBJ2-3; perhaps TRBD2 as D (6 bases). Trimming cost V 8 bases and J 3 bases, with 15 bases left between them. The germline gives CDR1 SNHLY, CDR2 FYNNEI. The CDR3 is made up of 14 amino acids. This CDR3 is CASLVQRVTDTQYF. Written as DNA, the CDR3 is TGTGCCAGCTTAGTACAGCGGGTGACAGATACGCAGTATTTT.

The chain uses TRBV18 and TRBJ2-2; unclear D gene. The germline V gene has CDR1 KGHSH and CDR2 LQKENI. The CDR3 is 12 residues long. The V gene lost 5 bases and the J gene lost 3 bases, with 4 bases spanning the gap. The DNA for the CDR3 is TGTGCCAGCTCAGGATACACCGGGGAGCTGTTTTTT. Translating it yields CASSGYTGELFF.

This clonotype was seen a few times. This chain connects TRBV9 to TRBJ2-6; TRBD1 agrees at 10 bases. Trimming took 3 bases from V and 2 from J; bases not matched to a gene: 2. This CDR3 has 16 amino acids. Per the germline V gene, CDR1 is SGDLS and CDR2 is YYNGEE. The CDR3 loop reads CASSATGGAGANVLTF. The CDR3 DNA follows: TGTGCCAGCAGCGCGACAGGGGGCGCTGGGGCCAACGTCCTGACTTTC.

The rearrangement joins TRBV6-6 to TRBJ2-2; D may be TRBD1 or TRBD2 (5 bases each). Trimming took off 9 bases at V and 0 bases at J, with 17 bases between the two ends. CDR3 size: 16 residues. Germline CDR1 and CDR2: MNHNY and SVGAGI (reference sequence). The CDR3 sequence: CASRPRDGTNTGELFF. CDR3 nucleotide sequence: TGTGCCAGTCGACCCCGGGACGGAACGAACACCGGGGAGCTGTTTTTT.

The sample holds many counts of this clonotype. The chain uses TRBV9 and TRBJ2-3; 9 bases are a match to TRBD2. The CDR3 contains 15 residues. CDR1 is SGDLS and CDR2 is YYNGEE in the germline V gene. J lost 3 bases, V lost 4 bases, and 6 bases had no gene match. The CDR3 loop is CASSTLAGVTDTQYF. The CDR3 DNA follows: TGTGCCAGCAGCACCTTAGCGGGAGTAACAGATACGCAGTATTTT.

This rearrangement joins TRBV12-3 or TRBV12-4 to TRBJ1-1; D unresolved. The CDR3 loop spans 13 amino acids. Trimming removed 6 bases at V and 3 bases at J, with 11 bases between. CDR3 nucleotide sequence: TGTGCCAGCAGCCTACACAAGGACACTGAAGCTTTCTTT. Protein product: CASSLHKDTEAFF.

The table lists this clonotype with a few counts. CDR3 in amino acids: CASSPLSGTRHHIEQYF. The CDR3 DNA is TGTGCCAGCAGCCCCCTTTCCGGGACACGTCACCATATCGAGCAGTACTTC. The chain employs TRBV28 and TRBJ2-7; maybe TRBD1 (6 bases). CDR1 MDHEN and CDR2 SYDVKM come from the germline V gene. This CDR3 is 17 amino acids long. V was pared by 6 bases and J by 6 bases, with 27 bases between.

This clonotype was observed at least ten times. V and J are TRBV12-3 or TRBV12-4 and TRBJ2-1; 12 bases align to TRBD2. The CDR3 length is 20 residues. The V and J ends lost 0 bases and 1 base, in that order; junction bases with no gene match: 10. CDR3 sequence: CASSLALGLAGIGSYNEQFF. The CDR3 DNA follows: TGTGCCAGCAGTTTAGCGCTAGGACTAGCGGGGATTGGGTCCTACAATGAGCAGTTCTTC.

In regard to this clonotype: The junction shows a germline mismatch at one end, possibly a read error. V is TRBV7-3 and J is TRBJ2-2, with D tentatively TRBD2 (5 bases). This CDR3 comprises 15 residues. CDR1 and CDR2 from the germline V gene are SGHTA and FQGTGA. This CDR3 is CASSHRLSNTGEMFF. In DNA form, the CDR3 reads TGTGCCAGCAGCCATCGCCTTAGCAACACCGGGGAGATGTTTTTT.

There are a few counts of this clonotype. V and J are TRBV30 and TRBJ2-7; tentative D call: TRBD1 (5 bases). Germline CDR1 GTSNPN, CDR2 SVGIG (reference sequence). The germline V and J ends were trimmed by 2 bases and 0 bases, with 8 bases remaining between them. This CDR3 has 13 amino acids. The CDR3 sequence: CAWSTGFSYEQYF. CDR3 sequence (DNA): TGTGCCTGGAGTACAGGATTCTCCTACGAGCAGTACTTC.

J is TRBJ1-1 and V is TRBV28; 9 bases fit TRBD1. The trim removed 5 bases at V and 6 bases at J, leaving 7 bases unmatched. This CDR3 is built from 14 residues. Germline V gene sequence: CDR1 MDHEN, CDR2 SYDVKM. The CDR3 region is CASSPYGTGPEAFF. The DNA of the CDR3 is TGTGCCAGCAGTCCATATGGGACAGGGCCTGAAGCTTTCTTT.

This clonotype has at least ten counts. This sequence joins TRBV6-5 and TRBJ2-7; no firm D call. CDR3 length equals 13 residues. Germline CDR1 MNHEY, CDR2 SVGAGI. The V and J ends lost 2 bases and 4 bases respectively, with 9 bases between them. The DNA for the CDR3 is TGTGCCAGCAGTTACCTAGATGGGTACGAGCAGTACTTC. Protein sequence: CASSYLDGYEQYF.

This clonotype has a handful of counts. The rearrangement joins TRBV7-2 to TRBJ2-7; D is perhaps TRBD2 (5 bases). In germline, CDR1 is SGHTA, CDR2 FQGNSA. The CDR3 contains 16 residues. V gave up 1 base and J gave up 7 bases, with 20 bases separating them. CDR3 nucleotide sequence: TGTGCCAGCAGCTTAGTCGGACTGGAGGCTAGAGGGGAGCAGTACTTC. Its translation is CASSLVGLEARGEQYF. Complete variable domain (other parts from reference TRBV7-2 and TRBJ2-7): GAGVSQSPSNKVTEKGKDVELRCDPISGHTALYWYRQSLGQGLEFLIYFQGNSAPDKSGLPSDRFSAERTGGSVSTLTIQRTQQEDSAVYLCASSLVGLEARGEQYFGPGTRLTVT.

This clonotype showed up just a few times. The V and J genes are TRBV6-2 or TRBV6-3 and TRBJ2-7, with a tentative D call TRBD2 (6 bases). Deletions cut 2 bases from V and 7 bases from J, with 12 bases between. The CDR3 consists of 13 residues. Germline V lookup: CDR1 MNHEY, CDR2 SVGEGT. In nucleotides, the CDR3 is TGTGCCAGCAGTTACGACTCCGGGGGTGAGCAGTACTTC. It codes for CASSYDSGGEQYF.